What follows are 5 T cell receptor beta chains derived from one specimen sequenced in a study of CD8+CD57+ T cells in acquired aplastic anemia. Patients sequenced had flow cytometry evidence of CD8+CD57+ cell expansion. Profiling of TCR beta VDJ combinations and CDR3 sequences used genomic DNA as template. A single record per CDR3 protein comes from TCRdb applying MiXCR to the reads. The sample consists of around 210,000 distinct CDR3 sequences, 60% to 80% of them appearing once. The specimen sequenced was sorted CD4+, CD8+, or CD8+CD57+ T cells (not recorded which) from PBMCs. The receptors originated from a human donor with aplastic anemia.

CDR3 DNA: TGTGCCAGCAGTGAAGGTTGGCGCTCTGGGGCCAACGTCCTGACTTTC. Its translation is CASSEGWRSGANVLTF. The chain couples TRBV2 to TRBJ2-6; D gene ambiguous. Trimming removed 1 base from V and 0 bases from J, with 7 bases in between. Germline V lookup: CDR1 SNHLY, CDR2 FYNNEI. This CDR3 contains 16 residues.

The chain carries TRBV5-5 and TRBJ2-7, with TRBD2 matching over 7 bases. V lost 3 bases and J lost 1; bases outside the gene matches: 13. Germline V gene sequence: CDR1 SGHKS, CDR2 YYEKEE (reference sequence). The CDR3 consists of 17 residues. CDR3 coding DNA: TGTGCCAGCAGCTCGAGCGGGGCGGGCGGGATTTCCTACGAGCAGTACTTC. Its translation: CASSSSGAGGISYEQYF.

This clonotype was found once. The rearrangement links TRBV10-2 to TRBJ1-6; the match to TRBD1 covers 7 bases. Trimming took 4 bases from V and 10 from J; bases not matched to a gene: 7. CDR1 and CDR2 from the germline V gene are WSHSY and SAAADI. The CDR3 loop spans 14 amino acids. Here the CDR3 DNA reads TGCGCCAGCAGTGGGGACAGCCTTAGGTCACCCCTCCACTTT. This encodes CASSGDSLRSPLHF.

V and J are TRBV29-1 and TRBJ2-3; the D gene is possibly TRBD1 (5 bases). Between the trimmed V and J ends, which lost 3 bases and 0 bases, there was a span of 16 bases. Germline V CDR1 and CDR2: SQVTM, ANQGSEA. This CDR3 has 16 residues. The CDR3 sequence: CSVDRVGPMSTDTQYF. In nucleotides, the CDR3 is TGCAGCGTTGATAGGGTGGGGCCGATGAGCACAGATACGCAGTATTTT.

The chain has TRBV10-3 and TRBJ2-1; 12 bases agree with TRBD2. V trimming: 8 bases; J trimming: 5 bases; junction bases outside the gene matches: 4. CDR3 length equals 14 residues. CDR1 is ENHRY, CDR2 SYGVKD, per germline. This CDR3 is CAIATSGSHNEQFF. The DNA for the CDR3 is TGTGCCATCGCGACTAGCGGGAGTCACAATGAGCAGTTCTTC.